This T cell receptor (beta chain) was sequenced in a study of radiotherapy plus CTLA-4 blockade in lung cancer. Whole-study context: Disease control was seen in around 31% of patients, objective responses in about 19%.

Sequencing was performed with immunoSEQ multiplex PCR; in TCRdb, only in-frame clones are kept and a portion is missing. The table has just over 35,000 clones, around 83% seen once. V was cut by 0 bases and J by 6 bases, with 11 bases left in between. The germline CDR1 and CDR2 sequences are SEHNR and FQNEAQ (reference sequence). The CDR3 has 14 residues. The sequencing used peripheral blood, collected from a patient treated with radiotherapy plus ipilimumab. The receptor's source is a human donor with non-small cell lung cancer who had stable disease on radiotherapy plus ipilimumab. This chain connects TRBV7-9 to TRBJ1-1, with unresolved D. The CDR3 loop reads CASSLASLQAEAFF. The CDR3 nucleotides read TGTGCCAGCAGCTTAGCGTCCCTGCAGGCTGAAGCTTTCTTT.